The clone carrying this TCR beta chain was seen only once. TCRdb keeps only in-frame clones here, not all; method: immunoSEQ multiplex PCR. The sample holds 2,500,000 or so clones, over 85% seen once. After removal of 5 bases from V and 4 bases from J, the junction contained 8 bases not matched to a gene. Germline V gene data show CDR1 as LNHDA and CDR2 as SQIVND (reference sequence). This CDR3 region has 15 residues. The sample comes from a study of shared clonotypes between healthy human individuals. Specimen: naive CD4+ T cells sorted from blood. The subset: CD45RA+ positively selected. The sequence derives from a man between 18 and 35 years old in good health. The rearrangement uses TRBV19 and TRBJ2-3, with 8 nucleotides matching TRBD2. The CDR3 sequence: CASSRSGSRADTQYF. Written as DNA, the CDR3 is TGTGCCAGTAGTCGGAGCGGGAGCCGCGCAGATACGCAGTATTTT. The variable domain in full, completed from reference TRBV19 and TRBJ2-3, reads DGGITQSPKYLFRKEGQNVTLSCEQNLNHDAMYWYRQDPGQGLRLIYYSQIVNDFQKGDIAEGYSVSREKKESFPLTVTSAQKNPTAFYLCASSRSGSRADTQYFGPGTRLTVL.